The present TCR beta chain was sequenced within a study of regulatory T cells in long-lasting Graves disease. V lost 4 bases and J lost 6, with 10 bases in between. Germline CDR1 and CDR2: SGHDN and FVKESK. This CDR3 has 12 residues. Notes on the study in general: More public clonotypes were shared by persistent patients (approximately 3,000) than by new patients (roughly 910).

Noted time point: newly diagnosed GD, antithyroid drugs for less than 3 months. Following extraction of RNA from PBMCs, that RNA was used to make the TCR library. Graves' disease diagnosis followed American Thyroid Association guidelines. The authors built TCR beta libraries using iRepertoire HTBI primers and Arm-PCR of CDR3 regions. From the multiplex PCR reads, TCRdb called clonotypes with MiXCR, one entry per CDR3 protein. There are approximately 560,000 distinct CDR3 sequences in the sample; around 16% occur only once, and 12% lies in the top ten. As to this clonotype: The antigen is not known.

These data were likewise used in another study, on T cells in Graves' hyperthyroidism and ophthalmopathy. From that study: The HTBI primer set drove a first-round RT-PCR of the TCR CDR3.

J is TRBJ2-7 and V is TRBV14; D remains ambiguous. This clonotype was obtained from a man younger than 35 with Graves disease. The sample was peripheral blood mononuclear cells (PBMCs), taken at new diagnosis, from a patient treated with antithyroid drugs. The CDR3 region is CASSPMWGEQYF. Here the CDR3 DNA reads TGTGCCAGCAGCCCTATGTGGGGCGAGCAGTACTTC.